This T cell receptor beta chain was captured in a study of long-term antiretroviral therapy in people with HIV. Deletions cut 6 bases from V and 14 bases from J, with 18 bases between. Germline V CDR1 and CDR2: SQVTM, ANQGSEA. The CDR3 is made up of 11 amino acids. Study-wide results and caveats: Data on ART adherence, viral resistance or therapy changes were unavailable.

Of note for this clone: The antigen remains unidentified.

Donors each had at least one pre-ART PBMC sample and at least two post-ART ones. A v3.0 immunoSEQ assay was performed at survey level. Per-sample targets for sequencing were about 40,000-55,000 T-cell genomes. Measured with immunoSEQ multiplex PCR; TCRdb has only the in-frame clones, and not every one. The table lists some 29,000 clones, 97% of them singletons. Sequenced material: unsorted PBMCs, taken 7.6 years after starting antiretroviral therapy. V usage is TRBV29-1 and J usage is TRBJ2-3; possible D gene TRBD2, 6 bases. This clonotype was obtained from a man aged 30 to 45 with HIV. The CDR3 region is CSVDSGLRSYF. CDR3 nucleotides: TGCAGCGTCGACTCGGGACTTCGTTCGTATTTT.